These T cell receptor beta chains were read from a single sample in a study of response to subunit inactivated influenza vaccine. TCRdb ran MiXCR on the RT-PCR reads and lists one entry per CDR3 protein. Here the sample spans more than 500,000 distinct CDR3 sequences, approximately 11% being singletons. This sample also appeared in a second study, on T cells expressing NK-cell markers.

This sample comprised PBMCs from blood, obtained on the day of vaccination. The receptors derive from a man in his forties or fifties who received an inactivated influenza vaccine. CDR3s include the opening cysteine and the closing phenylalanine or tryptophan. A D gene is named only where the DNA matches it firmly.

cdr3_aa: CASSPTGTPRPDTQYF
d_call: -
v_call: TRBV6-1

cdr3_aa: CASSKEGFQPQHF
d_call: -
v_call: TRBV6-2/TRBV6-3

cdr3_aa: CASSLSGRYNEQFF
d_call: -
v_call: TRBV12-3/TRBV12-4

cdr3_aa: CASSLLDARNTEAFF
d_call: -
v_call: TRBV5-1

cdr3_aa: CASSLAGLAGQETQYF
d_call: TRBD2
v_call: TRBV5-1

cdr3_aa: CASSLARTGNEQYF
d_call: TRBD1
v_call: TRBV12-3/TRBV12-4

cdr3_aa: CASSLNILQETQYF
d_call: -
v_call: TRBV5-5

cdr3_aa: CASRTAPEAFF
d_call: -
v_call: TRBV2

cdr3_aa: CASSQFSPGETQYF
d_call: -
v_call: TRBV5-6

cdr3_aa: CSAAGVSEQFF
d_call: -
v_call: TRBV29-1

cdr3_aa: CASSPGWGTEAFF
d_call: -
v_call: TRBV7-2

cdr3_aa: CATSRVAVSSYNEQFF
d_call: -
v_call: TRBV15

cdr3_aa: CSARKNSYEQYF
d_call: -
v_call: TRBV20-1

cdr3_aa: CASRGHSSYNSPLHF
d_call: -
v_call: TRBV12-3/TRBV12-4

cdr3_aa: CSVIQGYEQYF
d_call: -
v_call: TRBV29-1

cdr3_aa: CASSRRTGPTNTGELFF
d_call: TRBD1
v_call: TRBV4-3

cdr3_aa: CATRRAGRNQPQHF
d_call: -
v_call: TRBV24-1

cdr3_aa: CSAPRLAASYNEQFF
d_call: TRBD2
v_call: TRBV20-1

cdr3_aa: CASIPGTGRTDTQYF
d_call: -
v_call: TRBV2

cdr3_aa: CASSLAPLPASPLHF
d_call: -
v_call: TRBV12-3/TRBV12-4

cdr3_aa: CASSYQGGGELFF
d_call: -
v_call: TRBV3-1

cdr3_aa: CASSYGWGSFEKLFF
d_call: -
v_call: TRBV6-5

cdr3_aa: CASSLLSGRAGEQFF
d_call: TRBD2
v_call: TRBV7-8

cdr3_aa: CSVVAGPNYEQYF
d_call: TRBD2
v_call: TRBV29-1

cdr3_aa: CSVQRQRRETQYF
d_call: -
v_call: TRBV29-1

cdr3_aa: CASSRVAGLNEQFF
d_call: -
v_call: TRBV12-3/TRBV12-4

cdr3_aa: CASSSTGHNQPQHF
d_call: -
v_call: TRBV25-1

cdr3_aa: CSARGDRGPYEQYF
d_call: TRBD1
v_call: TRBV20-1

cdr3_aa: CSARGGLAGNEQFF
d_call: TRBD2
v_call: TRBV20-1

cdr3_aa: CASSRADYQGNEQFF
d_call: -
v_call: TRBV3-1

cdr3_aa: CASSQTPAWLGDTGELFF
d_call: -
v_call: TRBV3-1

cdr3_aa: CASSEGTGLSETQYF
d_call: TRBD1
v_call: TRBV27

cdr3_aa: CASGQEQYF
d_call: -
v_call: TRBV2

cdr3_aa: CASSLNPRGDTQYF
d_call: -
v_call: TRBV11-2

cdr3_aa: CASSYVQGADTQYF
d_call: -
v_call: TRBV6-5

cdr3_aa: CASSRTSGYEQYF
d_call: TRBD2
v_call: TRBV6-2/TRBV6-3

cdr3_aa: CASSQEAPRWRGGETQYF
d_call: -
v_call: TRBV4-3

cdr3_aa: CASSVAETGGLGGYTF
d_call: TRBD1
v_call: TRBV9

cdr3_aa: CASSSDRSTDTQYF
d_call: TRBD1
v_call: TRBV12-3/TRBV12-4

cdr3_aa: CASSQEGVAQETQYF
d_call: -
v_call: TRBV6-1

cdr3_aa: CASHPDGSNTEAFF
d_call: -
v_call: TRBV5-1

cdr3_aa: CATSRDPGQGLANTEAFF
d_call: TRBD1
v_call: TRBV15

cdr3_aa: CASSLASGTFYEQYF
d_call: -
v_call: TRBV12-3/TRBV12-4

cdr3_aa: CAISDPMGGGANTEAFF
d_call: TRBD1
v_call: TRBV10-3

cdr3_aa: CASSYSAGGDEQYF
d_call: TRBD1
v_call: TRBV6-5

cdr3_aa: CASSEIGRRGEQYF
d_call: -
v_call: TRBV25-1

cdr3_aa: CAISNSNNEKLFF
d_call: -
v_call: TRBV10-3

cdr3_aa: CASSPSRAYEQYF
d_call: -
v_call: TRBV11-2

cdr3_aa: CATSDRDRANEQFF
d_call: -
v_call: TRBV24-1

cdr3_aa: CASSPVGEATQYF
d_call: -
v_call: TRBV7-2